A selection of T cell receptor beta chains follows, all from one sample in a study of Graves' ophthalmopathy and Graves' hyperthyroidism. TCRdb processed the multiplex PCR reads anew with MiXCR; each CDR3 protein has one entry. The sample has roughly 1.1 million distinct CDR3 sequences; roughly 35% are singletons. Sequencing was done on a sample of peripheral blood or thyroid tissue (not recorded which). All receptors derive from an adult man with Graves' hyperthyroidism. The CDR3 runs from the conserved cysteine through the conserved F or W. The order of the fields is clone size, D gene, J gene, V gene, CDR3 DNA, CDR3 protein. The D gene is left open where the match is weak. Only part of the rows carry a size: once, few, many, or a class if the clone is expanded.

abundance: NA
d_gene: NA
j_gene: TRBJ1-4
v_gene: TRBV7-2
CDR3nt: TGTGCCAGCGGCCTAGTTATAGGGGGTCCCGCCGGAAAACTGTTTTTT
CDR3aa: CASGLVIGGPAGKLFF

abundance: few
d_gene: NA
j_gene: TRBJ1-2
v_gene: TRBV5-6
CDR3nt: TGTGCCAGCAGCTTGGTCGAGTTTCGGGGGGCCTCGGGCTACACCTTC
CDR3aa: CASSLVEFRGASGYTF

abundance: NA
d_gene: NA
j_gene: TRBJ2-5
v_gene: TRBV29-1
CDR3nt: TGCAGCGTTGATGGCAGGGGAGGGGGAGAGACCCAGTACTTC
CDR3aa: CSVDGRGGGETQYF

abundance: NA
d_gene: NA
j_gene: TRBJ1-2
v_gene: TRBV2
CDR3nt: TGTGCCAGCAGTGGACGGAGTGGCTACACCTTC
CDR3aa: CASSGRSGYTF

abundance: NA
d_gene: TRBD1
j_gene: TRBJ2-7
v_gene: TRBV5-1
CDR3nt: TGCGCCAGCGGCATCGACAGGGGCTCCTACGAGCAGTACTTC
CDR3aa: CASGIDRGSYEQYF

abundance: NA
d_gene: TRBD1
j_gene: TRBJ1-1
v_gene: TRBV29-1
CDR3nt: TGCAGCGCGACCGGGACAGGGGGCACTGAAGCTTTCTTT
CDR3aa: CSATGTGGTEAFF

abundance: NA
d_gene: NA
j_gene: TRBJ2-7
v_gene: TRBV2
CDR3nt: TGTGCCAGCAGTTCCCCCGAGAACTCGGGGGAGCAGTACTTC
CDR3aa: CASSSPENSGEQYF

abundance: NA
d_gene: TRBD2
j_gene: TRBJ2-2
v_gene: TRBV2
CDR3nt: TGTGCCACCGGCGGGGGAATGAACACCGGGGAGCTGTTTTTT
CDR3aa: CATGGGMNTGELFF

abundance: few
d_gene: TRBD2
j_gene: TRBJ2-5
v_gene: TRBV7-9
CDR3nt: TGTGCCAGCAGTGGGGGGGTAGGGCTTATAGGGACCCAGTACTTC
CDR3aa: CASSGGVGLIGTQYF

abundance: many
d_gene: TRBD1
j_gene: TRBJ1-6
v_gene: TRBV10-3
CDR3nt: TGTGCCATCAGGGTGGAGGGGGCAGATAATTCACCCCTCCACTTT
CDR3aa: CAIRVEGADNSPLHF

abundance: many
d_gene: TRBD2
j_gene: TRBJ2-7
v_gene: TRBV7-2
CDR3nt: TGTGCCAGCCGCGAGAGCGGGGGGCTATCCTACGAGCAGTACTTC
CDR3aa: CASRESGGLSYEQYF

abundance: NA
d_gene: TRBD1
j_gene: TRBJ2-2
v_gene: TRBV5-1
CDR3nt: TGCGCCAGCAATCCCGGACGGGACAGCGCCTTCTCCGGGGAGCTGTTTTTT
CDR3aa: CASNPGRDSAFSGELFF

abundance: many
d_gene: NA
j_gene: TRBJ2-7
v_gene: TRBV7-2
CDR3nt: TGTGCCAGCAGCCCTTCTGCGTACGAGCAGTACTTC
CDR3aa: CASSPSAYEQYF

abundance: NA
d_gene: NA
j_gene: TRBJ2-7
v_gene: TRBV7-6
CDR3nt: TGTGCCAGCAGCTTAGGGCAGGGGGGGTACGGGCAGTACTTC
CDR3aa: CASSLGQGGYGQYF

abundance: few
d_gene: NA
j_gene: TRBJ2-2
v_gene: TRBV19
CDR3nt: TGTGCCAGTAGCACGACAAACACCGGGGAGCTGTCTTTT
CDR3aa: CASSTTNTGELSF

abundance: NA
d_gene: TRBD2
j_gene: TRBJ2-2
v_gene: TRBV15
CDR3nt: TGTGCCACCAGCAGGCTTGGGGGGGCCGGGGAGCTGTTTTTT
CDR3aa: CATSRLGGAGELFF

abundance: NA
d_gene: NA
j_gene: TRBJ1-2
v_gene: TRBV5-1
CDR3nt: TGCGCCAGCAGCTTTGTGGTCATGAACGAAAACGGTACCTTC
CDR3aa: CASSFVVMNENGTF

abundance: NA
d_gene: TRBD1
j_gene: TRBJ2-5
v_gene: TRBV25-1
CDR3nt: TGTGCCAGCAGCCCACCGGACAGGTTGGGCCAAGAGACCCAGTACTTC
CDR3aa: CASSPPDRLGQETQYF

abundance: NA
d_gene: NA
j_gene: TRBJ2-7
v_gene: TRBV3-1
CDR3nt: TGTGCCAGCAGCCACGGGATCTCCTCCTACGAGCAGTACTTC
CDR3aa: CASSHGISSYEQYF

abundance: NA
d_gene: NA
j_gene: TRBJ2-2
v_gene: TRBV2
CDR3nt: TGTGCCAGCGACGGGACCGACGGGGAGCTGTTTTTT
CDR3aa: CASDGTDGELFF

abundance: NA
d_gene: TRBD1
j_gene: TRBJ1-2
v_gene: TRBV7-9
CDR3nt: TGTGCCAGCAGCGCAAGGACAGGGAGCTATGGCTACACCTTC
CDR3aa: CASSARTGSYGYTF

abundance: once
d_gene: TRBD1
j_gene: TRBJ1-2
v_gene: TRBV12-3/TRBV12-4
CDR3nt: TGTGCCAGCAGTACCAAACAGGGACAGACGAGCAACTATGGCTACACCTTC
CDR3aa: CASSTKQGQTSNYGYTF

abundance: many
d_gene: TRBD1
j_gene: TRBJ1-6
v_gene: TRBV5-1
CDR3nt: TGCGCCAGCAGCTTGGAGGTAGGGGGCGCTGGGCAATCACCCCTCCACTTT
CDR3aa: CASSLEVGGAGQSPLHF

abundance: NA
d_gene: NA
j_gene: TRBJ1-1
v_gene: TRBV12-3/TRBV12-4
CDR3nt: TGTGCCAGCAGACTCGGGATCGCAGTCACTGAAGCTTTCTTT
CDR3aa: CASRLGIAVTEAFF

abundance: NA
d_gene: TRBD2
j_gene: TRBJ2-7
v_gene: TRBV2
CDR3nt: TGTGCCAGCACCCCTGAGGCTAGCGGGAGCTCCTACGAGCAGTACTTC
CDR3aa: CASTPEASGSSYEQYF

abundance: many
d_gene: NA
j_gene: TRBJ2-7
v_gene: TRBV7-6
CDR3nt: TGTGCCAGCAGCTTAGCGAAGACCGGGTACGAGCAGTACTTC
CDR3aa: CASSLAKTGYEQYF

abundance: many
d_gene: NA
j_gene: TRBJ1-2
v_gene: TRBV7-8
CDR3nt: TGTGCCAGCAGCCCGCTCCCCGGAATCGGCTATGGCTACACCTTC
CDR3aa: CASSPLPGIGYGYTF

abundance: NA
d_gene: NA
j_gene: TRBJ1-5
v_gene: TRBV20-1
CDR3nt: TGCAGTGCTAGAAACGGCAGGGGAAATCAGCCCCAGCATTTT
CDR3aa: CSARNGRGNQPQHF

abundance: NA
d_gene: TRBD2
j_gene: TRBJ2-7
v_gene: TRBV13
CDR3nt: TGTGCCAGCAGCTTTTCCTTAGCGGGGTCCTACGAGCAGTACTTC
CDR3aa: CASSFSLAGSYEQYF

abundance: many
d_gene: NA
j_gene: TRBJ1-1
v_gene: TRBV20-1
CDR3nt: TGCAGTGCGGCCGACACGAACACTGAAGCTTTCTTT
CDR3aa: CSAADTNTEAFF

abundance: NA
d_gene: TRBD2
j_gene: TRBJ2-7
v_gene: TRBV19
CDR3nt: TGTGCCAGTAGTATAGCCGGCCGGTCGCTAGCGGGAGGCTCCTACGAGCAGTACTTC
CDR3aa: CASSIAGRSLAGGSYEQYF

abundance: NA
d_gene: NA
j_gene: TRBJ1-2
v_gene: TRBV29-1
CDR3nt: TGCAGCGTTGAAACACAGAGCACGGGGGGTTGGCAAGCTTTC
CDR3aa: CSVETQSTGGWQAF

abundance: once
d_gene: NA
j_gene: TRBJ1-2
v_gene: TRBV5-1
CDR3nt: TGCGCCAGCAGCTCCACGGGAGAGCATGGCTACACCTTC
CDR3aa: CASSSTGEHGYTF

abundance: NA
d_gene: TRBD2
j_gene: TRBJ2-2
v_gene: TRBV2
CDR3nt: TGTGCCAGCACCCGGTCGACTAGCGGGAGCACAGGAGGGGAGCTGTTTTTT
CDR3aa: CASTRSTSGSTGGELFF

abundance: many
d_gene: TRBD1
j_gene: TRBJ1-6
v_gene: TRBV2
CDR3nt: TGTGCCAGCAGGGCCGGGACAGGGAACTCCTATAATTCACCCCTCCACTTT
CDR3aa: CASRAGTGNSYNSPLHF

abundance: many
d_gene: TRBD1
j_gene: TRBJ1-1
v_gene: TRBV5-6
CDR3nt: TGTGCCAGCAGCGTCAACAGGGGGCTCGTGAACACTGAAGCTTTCTTT
CDR3aa: CASSVNRGLVNTEAFF

abundance: many
d_gene: NA
j_gene: TRBJ2-2
v_gene: TRBV10-3
CDR3nt: TGTGCCATCAGTGAGTCTGGACGGACCGGGGAGCTGTTTTTT
CDR3aa: CAISESGRTGELFF

abundance: few
d_gene: NA
j_gene: TRBJ2-2
v_gene: TRBV7-2
CDR3nt: TGTGCCAGCAGCTTAGGGGGGGCTGGAGGCGGGGAGCTGTTTTTT
CDR3aa: CASSLGGAGGGELFF

abundance: many
d_gene: TRBD1
j_gene: TRBJ2-5
v_gene: TRBV10-3
CDR3nt: TGTGCCATCAGCGAAAAGGACAGGAGCCAAGAGACCCAGTACTTC
CDR3aa: CAISEKDRSQETQYF

abundance: few
d_gene: TRBD2
j_gene: TRBJ2-5
v_gene: TRBV5-1
CDR3nt: TGCGCCAGCAGCTTGACTCCGGGACTAACGACGCACGAGACCCAGTACTTC
CDR3aa: CASSLTPGLTTHETQYF

abundance: NA
d_gene: TRBD2
j_gene: TRBJ2-3
v_gene: TRBV2
CDR3nt: TGTGCCAACTTTGCTAGCGGGAGGGGCACAGATACGCAGTATTTT
CDR3aa: CANFASGRGTDTQYF

abundance: many
d_gene: NA
j_gene: TRBJ2-2
v_gene: TRBV7-2
CDR3nt: TGTGCCAGCAGCGGGGGGGCGAATTTCGGGGAGCTGTTTTTT
CDR3aa: CASSGGANFGELFF

abundance: many
d_gene: NA
j_gene: TRBJ2-7
v_gene: TRBV7-9
CDR3nt: TGTGCCAGCAGCTTTGGGACAGAGCAGTACTTC
CDR3aa: CASSFGTEQYF

abundance: many
d_gene: NA
j_gene: TRBJ2-5
v_gene: TRBV14
CDR3nt: TGTGCCAGCAGCCAGAATCATCAAGAGACCCAGTACTTC
CDR3aa: CASSQNHQETQYF

abundance: NA
d_gene: NA
j_gene: TRBJ1-2
v_gene: TRBV6-2/TRBV6-3
CDR3nt: TGTGCCAGCAGTTTTTTCAGGGGATCGAGCGATGGCTACACCTTC
CDR3aa: CASSFFRGSSDGYTF

abundance: many
d_gene: TRBD2
j_gene: TRBJ2-7
v_gene: TRBV20-1
CDR3nt: TGCAGTGCTAGAGGGGACTACGGCTCCGAGCAGTACTTC
CDR3aa: CSARGDYGSEQYF

abundance: NA
d_gene: NA
j_gene: TRBJ2-2
v_gene: TRBV30
CDR3nt: TGTGCCGGGGGGCAGCCGAACACCGGGGAGCTGTTTTTT
CDR3aa: CAGGQPNTGELFF

abundance: many
d_gene: NA
j_gene: TRBJ1-3
v_gene: TRBV10-3
CDR3nt: TGTGCCATCAGGGAGGGGGCTGGAAACACCATATATTTT
CDR3aa: CAIREGAGNTIYF

abundance: NA
d_gene: NA
j_gene: TRBJ2-5
v_gene: TRBV2
CDR3nt: TGTGCCAGCAGTGACGATCAGGGCCTTCCTGGGACCCAGTACTTC
CDR3aa: CASSDDQGLPGTQYF

abundance: few
d_gene: NA
j_gene: TRBJ2-7
v_gene: TRBV15
CDR3nt: TGTGCCACCAGCAGAGATCTGGGCACAACCTACGAGCAGTACTTC
CDR3aa: CATSRDLGTTYEQYF